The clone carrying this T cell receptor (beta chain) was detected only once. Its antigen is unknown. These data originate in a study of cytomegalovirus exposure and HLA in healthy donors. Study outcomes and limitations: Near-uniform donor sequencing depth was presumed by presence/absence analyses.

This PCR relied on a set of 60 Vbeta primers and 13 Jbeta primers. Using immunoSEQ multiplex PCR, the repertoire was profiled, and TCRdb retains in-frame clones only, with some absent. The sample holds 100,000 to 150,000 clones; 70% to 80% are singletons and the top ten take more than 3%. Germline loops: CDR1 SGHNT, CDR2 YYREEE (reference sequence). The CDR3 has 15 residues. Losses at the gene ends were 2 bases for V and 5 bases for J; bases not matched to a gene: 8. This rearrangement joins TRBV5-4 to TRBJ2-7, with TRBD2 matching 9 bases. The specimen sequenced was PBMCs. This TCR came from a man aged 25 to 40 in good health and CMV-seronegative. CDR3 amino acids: CASSFSPSGEDEQYF. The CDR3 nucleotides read TGTGCCAGCAGCTTTTCTCCTAGCGGGGAGGACGAGCAGTACTTC.